Each of the 16 T cell receptor beta chains below was sequenced from the same sample in a study of PD-1 blockade in mismatch repair-deficient tumors. Only in-frame clones appear in the TCRdb table, and some are missing; sequencing was by immunoSEQ multiplex PCR. The sample includes tens of thousands of clones, 65% to 85% of them seen just once. The input for sequencing was peripheral blood, taken 44 weeks after starting pembrolizumab. All receptors derive from an adult with mismatch repair-deficient cancer.

The chain carries TRBV5-8 and TRBJ2-2; a weak D match, TRBD2 (5 bases). This CDR3 is built from 18 residues. Per the germline V gene, CDR1 is SGHTS and CDR2 is YDEGEE. Trimming removed 0 bases from V and 3 bases from J, with 18 bases in between. The CDR3 region is CASSLALSFSAHTGELFF. The CDR3 DNA sequence: TGTGCCAGCAGCTTGGCACTGTCGTTTAGCGCCCACACCGGGGAGCTGTTTTTT.

This clone is a singleton in its sample. The CDR3 DNA reads as TGCGCCAGCAGCTTGGGAGGGGTCCATAATGAAAAACTGTTTTTT. It translates to CASSLGGVHNEKLFF. The chain combines TRBV5-1 with TRBJ1-4; maybe TRBD1 (5 bases). Per the germline V gene, CDR1 is SGHRS and CDR2 is YFSETQ. V shed 0 bases and J shed 4 bases, with 10 bases lying between them. This CDR3 spans 15 amino acids.

The chain uses TRBV9 and TRBJ1-1; 8 bases are shared with TRBD1. Germline CDR1 and CDR2: SGDLS and YYNGEE. The CDR3 contains 14 residues. The trim removed 3 bases at V and 4 bases at J, leaving 5 bases unmatched. The CDR3 nucleotides read TGTGCCAGCAGCGATCTGACAGGGGCCACTGAAGCTTTCTTT. It is translated as CASSDLTGATEAFF.

J is TRBJ2-1 and V is TRBV27, with 7 bases matching TRBD1. Germline CDR1 and CDR2: MNHEY and SMNVEV (reference sequence). V lost 2 bases and J lost 5; bases outside the gene matches: 9. This CDR3 region has 16 residues. The CDR3 sequence is CASSLIQGRIHNEQFF. The DNA for the CDR3 is TGTGCCAGCAGTTTAATACAGGGGCGCATACACAATGAGCAGTTCTTC.

This clone was recorded a few times. V usage is TRBV7-3 and J usage is TRBJ1-1; the D gene is possibly TRBD1 (6 bases). Germline V gene lookup returns CDR1 SGHTA and CDR2 FQGTGA. This CDR3 contains 16 residues. V was cut by 5 bases and J by 0 bases, with 16 bases left in between. Here the CDR3 DNA reads TGTGCCAGCAGCCCTACTCCGACAGGAATGAACACTGAAGCTTTCTTT. Its protein is CASSPTPTGMNTEAFF.

J is TRBJ2-7 and V is TRBV21-1. TRBV21-1 is noted as a pseudogene. This CDR3 is 17 amino acids long. This CDR3 is CASSKGGPSRGPYEQYF. CDR3 DNA sequence: TGTGCCAGCAGCAAAGGCGGGCCGAGTAGGGGACCCTACGAGCAGTACTTC.

This clone was picked up a small number of times. The chain links TRBV7-9 to TRBJ2-1, with D possibly being TRBD1 (5 bases). CDR3 length equals 14 residues. Germline V gene data show CDR1 as SEHNR and CDR2 as FQNEAQ (reference sequence). Trimming took off 1 base at V and 8 bases at J, with 12 bases between the two ends. Here the CDR3 reads CASSLVAGWDEQFF. CDR3 nucleotide sequence: TGTGCCAGCAGCTTAGTCGCAGGGTGGGATGAGCAGTTCTTC.

There are many counts of this clone. The J gene is TRBJ2-7, the V gene TRBV30, with D hard to call. The CDR3 contains 12 residues. Trimming removed 0 bases from V and 3 bases from J, with 6 bases in between. CDR1 is GTSNPN, CDR2 SVGIG, per germline (reference sequence). The CDR3 DNA sequence: TGTGCCTGGAGTGTAAGCAGCTACGAGCAGTACTTC. Translation: CAWSVSSYEQYF.

The chain has TRBV6-5 and TRBJ1-3; tentatively, D is TRBD1 (6 bases). The germline V and J ends were trimmed by 2 bases and 4 bases, with 15 bases remaining between them. CDR3 length equals 16 residues. CDR1 is MNHEY, CDR2 SVGAGI, per germline. The CDR3 protein is CASSYTTFDRGNTIYF. DNA for the CDR3: TGTGCCAGCAGTTACACAACCTTCGACAGGGGAAACACCATATATTTT.

This clone was recorded a few times. This chain connects TRBV6-4 to TRBJ2-5; TRBD2 matches 7 bases. The V gene's germline CDR1 is MRHNA and CDR2 SNTAGT. The junction had 8 bases not matched to a gene; V was cut back by 0 bases and J by 4 bases. The CDR3 loop spans 16 amino acids. CDR3 sequence reads: CASSDSGRESVETQYF. The CDR3 nucleotides read TGTGCCAGCAGTGACTCCGGGCGGGAGAGTGTAGAGACCCAGTACTTC.

The chain links TRBV2 to TRBJ1-1; no firm D call. CDR3 size: 12 residues. V was cut by 7 bases and J by 11 bases, with 17 bases left in between. Germline V gene sequence: CDR1 SNHLY, CDR2 FYNNEI. The CDR3 bases are TGTGCCAGCACCGAGGAGCAGTTGCGGGCTTTCTTT. Translation gives CASTEEQLRAFF.

The chain couples TRBV18 to TRBJ1-1; 8 positions agree with TRBD1. CDR3 length: 15 residues. V trimming: 6 bases; J trimming: 0 bases; junction bases outside the gene matches: 6. The germline CDR1 and CDR2 sequences are KGHSH and LQKENI. CDR3: CASSPRTGLNTEAFF. The CDR3 DNA reads as TGTGCCAGCTCCCCCCGGACAGGGCTGAACACTGAAGCTTTCTTT.

For the CDR3, the DNA is TGCGCCAGCAGCTCGGGACTAGCGGGGGCCCTGGATGAGCAGTTCTTC. It codes for CASSSGLAGALDEQFF. This chain uses TRBV5-1 with TRBJ2-1, with 14 bases that match TRBD2. Germline V gene lookup returns CDR1 SGHRS and CDR2 YFSETQ. The V and J ends lost 3 bases and 8 bases, in that order; junction bases with no gene match: 7. This CDR3 has 16 amino acids.

Here the CDR3 DNA reads TGTGCCAGCAGCGGGGGGACAGGCCGCGTCCTGACTTTC. Protein sequence: CASSGGTGRVLTF. The chain links TRBV9 to TRBJ2-6, with 8 nucleotides matching TRBD1. Germline CDR1 and CDR2: SGDLS and YYNGEE. The trim removed 3 bases at V and 12 bases at J, leaving 5 bases unmatched. The CDR3 runs 13 residues.

In DNA form, the CDR3 reads TGTGCCAGCAGCCCCCCTAATCCAGGGGCGCTAAATGAAGCTTTCTTT. Translation gives CASSPPNPGALNEAFF. The chain has TRBV11-2 and TRBJ1-1; perhaps TRBD1 as D (6 bases). V lost 5 bases, J lost 7 bases, and 23 bases lay in between. CDR3 length: 16 amino acids. CDR1 and CDR2 (germline): SGHAT, FQNNGV.

This clone was recorded only once. The rearrangement joins TRBV6-6 to TRBJ1-3, with D possibly matching TRBD1 (6 bases). Germline V lookup: CDR1 MNHNY, CDR2 SVGAGI (reference sequence). Trimming took off 8 bases at V and 4 bases at J, with 12 bases between the two ends. The CDR3 loop spans 13 amino acids. The CDR3: CASDQGYGNTIYF. The CDR3 coding sequence is TGTGCCAGCGATCAGGGGTACGGAAACACCATATATTTT.